The rows below give T cell receptor beta chains drawn from one sample of a study of blood T cell repertoires in COVID-19. Measured with immunoSEQ multiplex PCR; TCRdb has only the in-frame clones, and not every one. The sample lists some 210,000 clones, about 90% seen once, with approximately 1.2% in the top ten. The sequenced material came from peripheral blood. These receptors were collected from a man in his thirties or forties with acute or convalescent COVID-19. CDR3s include the opening cysteine and the closing phenylalanine or tryptophan. Each record gives: clone size, V gene, D gene, J gene, CDR3 protein, CDR3 DNA. D genes are given only for firm matches. Clone size, where shown, is once, few, many, or a class for clones that have expanded.

clone size: .; V gene: TRBV2; D gene: .; J gene: TRBJ1-5; CDR3 protein: CASWLGAYSNQPQHF; CDR3 DNA: TGTGCCAGCTGGTTGGGGGCTTATAGCAATCAGCCCCAGCATTTT
clone size: .; V gene: TRBV10-3; D gene: .; J gene: TRBJ2-3; CDR3 protein: CAISGGNRVGDTQYF; CDR3 DNA: TGTGCCATCAGTGGGGGAAACAGGGTGGGGGATACGCAGTATTTT
clone size: .; V gene: TRBV5-1; D gene: TRBD1; J gene: TRBJ2-7; CDR3 protein: CASSSRTGSILEQYF; CDR3 DNA: TGCGCCAGCAGCTCCCGGACAGGGAGCATTCTCGAGCAGTACTTC
clone size: .; V gene: TRBV6-2/TRBV6-3; D gene: .; J gene: TRBJ1-2; CDR3 protein: CASSYALFEYGYTF; CDR3 DNA: TGTGCCAGCAGTTACGCGTTATTCGAATATGGCTACACCTTC
clone size: .; V gene: TRBV6-2/TRBV6-3; D gene: TRBD2; J gene: TRBJ2-1; CDR3 protein: CASSYAGTSGTKQFF; CDR3 DNA: TGTGCCAGCAGTTACGCCGGGACTAGCGGGACGAAGCAGTTCTTC
clone size: .; V gene: TRBV3-1/TRBV3-2; D gene: .; J gene: TRBJ2-2; CDR3 protein: CASSLYTNTGELFF; CDR3 DNA: TGTGCCAGCAGCCTGTATACTAACACCGGGGAGCTGTTTTTT
clone size: .; V gene: TRBV7-3; D gene: .; J gene: TRBJ1-6; CDR3 protein: CASSLRAGFDSPLHF; CDR3 DNA: TGTGCCAGCAGCTTACGGGCAGGGTTCGATTCACCCCTCCACTTT
clone size: .; V gene: TRBV28; D gene: .; J gene: TRBJ2-7; CDR3 protein: CASSLTWGTYEQYF; CDR3 DNA: TGTGCCAGCAGTTTAACCTGGGGCACCTACGAGCAGTACTTC
clone size: .; V gene: TRBV28; D gene: .; J gene: TRBJ2-7; CDR3 protein: CASSLNQVEQYF; CDR3 DNA: TGTGCCAGCAGTTTAAATCAGGTCGAGCAGTACTTC
clone size: .; V gene: TRBV5-1; D gene: .; J gene: TRBJ2-7; CDR3 protein: CASSLLSGVTYEQYF; CDR3 DNA: TGCGCCAGCAGCTTACTTTCGGGGGTCACCTACGAGCAGTACTTC
clone size: .; V gene: TRBV30; D gene: TRBD2; J gene: TRBJ2-5; CDR3 protein: CAWSVGSLAGGETQYF; CDR3 DNA: TGTGCCTGGAGTGTCGGAAGTCTAGCGGGCGGAGAGACCCAGTACTTC
clone size: .; V gene: TRBV2; D gene: .; J gene: TRBJ1-5; CDR3 protein: CASSGIIGANQPQHF; CDR3 DNA: TGTGCCAGCAGTGGGATTATAGGGGCCAATCAGCCCCAGCATTTT
clone size: .; V gene: TRBV5-4; D gene: TRBD1; J gene: TRBJ2-1; CDR3 protein: CASSPGTGGVDEQFF; CDR3 DNA: TGTGCCAGCAGCCCCGGGACAGGGGGCGTCGATGAGCAGTTCTTC
clone size: few; V gene: TRBV4-1; D gene: TRBD1; J gene: TRBJ1-2; CDR3 protein: CASSDAGTGGHYGYTF; CDR3 DNA: TGCGCCAGCAGCGACGCCGGGACAGGGGGTCACTATGGCTACACCTTC
clone size: .; V gene: TRBV9; D gene: TRBD1; J gene: TRBJ2-7; CDR3 protein: CASSVEGTETTYEQYF; CDR3 DNA: TGTGCCAGCAGCGTGGAAGGGACAGAAACGACCTACGAGCAGTACTTC
clone size: .; V gene: TRBV2; D gene: TRBD2; J gene: TRBJ2-5; CDR3 protein: CASTRGGTETQYF; CDR3 DNA: TGTGCCAGCACTCGGGGGGGAACGGAGACCCAGTACTTC
clone size: .; V gene: TRBV25-1; D gene: .; J gene: TRBJ2-7; CDR3 protein: CASSQGYYEQYF; CDR3 DNA: TGTGCCAGCAGCCAGGGCTACTACGAGCAGTACTTC
clone size: .; V gene: TRBV2; D gene: .; J gene: TRBJ1-2; CDR3 protein: CASSDGATNYGYTF; CDR3 DNA: TGTGCCAGCAGTGATGGGGCGACTAACTATGGCTACACCTTC
clone size: .; V gene: TRBV4-1; D gene: .; J gene: TRBJ2-2; CDR3 protein: CASSQVPSSGGELFF; CDR3 DNA: TGCGCCAGCAGCCAAGTACCTAGCTCAGGCGGGGAGCTGTTTTTT
clone size: .; V gene: TRBV11-2; D gene: TRBD1; J gene: TRBJ2-5; CDR3 protein: CASSLSGGTGRETQYF; CDR3 DNA: TGTGCCAGCAGCTTGAGCGGCGGGACAGGGCGAGAGACCCAGTACTTC
clone size: once; V gene: TRBV27; D gene: TRBD2; J gene: TRBJ2-2; CDR3 protein: CASRFAGESTGELFF; CDR3 DNA: TGTGCCAGCAGATTTGCGGGGGAGAGCACCGGGGAGCTGTTTTTT
clone size: .; V gene: TRBV4-2; D gene: TRBD1; J gene: TRBJ2-5; CDR3 protein: CASSQAGGRETQYF; CDR3 DNA: TGTGCCAGCAGCCAAGCAGGGGGCAGGGAGACCCAGTACTTC
clone size: .; V gene: TRBV4-1; D gene: .; J gene: TRBJ1-2; CDR3 protein: CASSQEGGGRTGYTF; CDR3 DNA: TGCGCCAGCAGCCAAGAGGGGGGCGGGAGGACGGGCTACACCTTC
clone size: .; V gene: TRBV28; D gene: TRBD1; J gene: TRBJ1-5; CDR3 protein: CASSLGTGNQPQHF; CDR3 DNA: TGTGCCAGCAGTCTCGGGACAGGGAACCAGCCCCAGCATTTT
clone size: few; V gene: TRBV7-9; D gene: .; J gene: TRBJ1-2; CDR3 protein: CASRARPGAKQNGYTF; CDR3 DNA: TGTGCCAGCAGGGCTAGGCCAGGGGCTAAACAAAACGGCTACACCTTC
clone size: .; V gene: TRBV9; D gene: .; J gene: TRBJ2-4; CDR3 protein: CASSVAGGAKNIQYF; CDR3 DNA: TGTGCCAGCAGCGTAGCTGGAGGAGCCAAAAACATTCAGTACTTC
clone size: .; V gene: TRBV10-3; D gene: .; J gene: TRBJ2-7; CDR3 protein: CAISGAYEQYF; CDR3 DNA: TGTGCCATATCGGGGGCCTACGAGCAGTACTTC
clone size: .; V gene: TRBV5-1; D gene: .; J gene: TRBJ2-7; CDR3 protein: CASSREWSYEQYF; CDR3 DNA: TGCGCCAGCAGCCGCGAATGGTCCTACGAGCAGTACTTC
clone size: .; V gene: TRBV4-2; D gene: .; J gene: TRBJ2-3; CDR3 protein: CASSQDWGVYTDTQYF; CDR3 DNA: TGTGCCAGCAGCCAAGATTGGGGGGTTTACACAGATACGCAGTATTTT
clone size: .; V gene: TRBV2; D gene: .; J gene: TRBJ1-1; CDR3 protein: CASGAASMNTEAFF; CDR3 DNA: TGTGCCAGCGGGGCAGCCTCGATGAACACTGAAGCTTTCTTT
clone size: .; V gene: TRBV7-8; D gene: TRBD2; J gene: TRBJ2-7; CDR3 protein: CASSLDSRGSSYEQYF; CDR3 DNA: TGTGCCAGCAGCTTAGACTCACGCGGGAGCTCCTACGAGCAGTACTTC
clone size: .; V gene: TRBV2; D gene: .; J gene: TRBJ2-7; CDR3 protein: CASSVRGYEQYF; CDR3 DNA: TGTGCCAGCAGCGTCAGGGGCTACGAGCAGTACTTC
clone size: .; V gene: TRBV19; D gene: .; J gene: TRBJ1-2; CDR3 protein: CASRYTAFENYGYTF; CDR3 DNA: TGTGCCAGTAGATATACAGCTTTCGAAAACTATGGCTACACCTTC
clone size: .; V gene: TRBV19; D gene: TRBD1; J gene: TRBJ1-3; CDR3 protein: CASSDEGADGNTIYF; CDR3 DNA: TGTGCCAGTAGTGACGAGGGGGCTGATGGAAACACCATATATTTT
clone size: .; V gene: TRBV6-5; D gene: .; J gene: TRBJ2-7; CDR3 protein: CASSSVYEQYF; CDR3 DNA: TGTGCCAGCAGTTCCGTCTACGAGCAGTACTTC
clone size: .; V gene: TRBV5-1; D gene: TRBD1; J gene: TRBJ2-7; CDR3 protein: CASSFLGTENYEQYF; CDR3 DNA: TGCGCCAGCAGCTTCCTCGGGACAGAGAACTACGAGCAGTACTTC
clone size: .; V gene: TRBV4-1; D gene: .; J gene: TRBJ2-7; CDR3 protein: CASSQDNSASSYEQYF; CDR3 DNA: TGCGCCAGCAGCCAAGATAATAGTGCTAGTTCCTACGAGCAGTACTTC
clone size: .; V gene: TRBV7-9; D gene: .; J gene: TRBJ1-6; CDR3 protein: CASSLTRQGNSPLHF; CDR3 DNA: TGTGCCAGCAGCTTAACTCGCCAGGGGAATTCACCCCTCCACTTT
clone size: .; V gene: TRBV5-1; D gene: TRBD1; J gene: TRBJ1-2; CDR3 protein: CASSLVGQGASGYTF; CDR3 DNA: TGCGCCAGCAGCTTGGTCGGACAGGGGGCAAGTGGCTACACCTTC
clone size: .; V gene: TRBV5-8; D gene: .; J gene: TRBJ1-1; CDR3 protein: CASSRPGIPEAFF; CDR3 DNA: TGTGCCAGCAGCCGGCCGGGTATCCCTGAAGCTTTCTTT
clone size: .; V gene: TRBV2; D gene: .; J gene: TRBJ2-3; CDR3 protein: CASRIRTGYTQYF; CDR3 DNA: TGTGCCAGCAGAATTCGGACGGGATATACGCAGTATTTT
clone size: .; V gene: TRBV7-9; D gene: TRBD2; J gene: TRBJ2-1; CDR3 protein: CASRYQMVSGRAPYNEQFF; CDR3 DNA: TGTGCCAGCAGGTACCAAATGGTGAGCGGGAGGGCCCCCTACAATGAGCAGTTCTTC
clone size: .; V gene: TRBV6-5; D gene: TRBD1; J gene: TRBJ1-3; CDR3 protein: CASRPPGQKNTIYF; CDR3 DNA: TGTGCCAGCAGACCGCCGGGACAGAAAAACACCATATATTTT
clone size: .; V gene: TRBV7-8; D gene: .; J gene: TRBJ1-5; CDR3 protein: CASSLVLGVQPQHF; CDR3 DNA: TGTGCCAGCAGCTTAGTGCTCGGGGTCCAGCCCCAGCATTTT
clone size: .; V gene: TRBV19; D gene: TRBD2; J gene: TRBJ2-3; CDR3 protein: CASSKLAGETDTQYF; CDR3 DNA: TGTGCCAGTAGTAAGTTAGCGGGAGAGACAGATACGCAGTATTTT
clone size: .; V gene: TRBV5-1; D gene: .; J gene: TRBJ1-1; CDR3 protein: CASKDRWNTEAFF; CDR3 DNA: TGCGCCAGCAAAGACAGGTGGAACACTGAAGCTTTCTTT
clone size: .; V gene: TRBV25-1; D gene: TRBD1; J gene: TRBJ2-2; CDR3 protein: CASSGDRGESTGELFF; CDR3 DNA: TGTGCCAGCAGTGGGGACAGGGGCGAAAGCACCGGGGAGCTGTTTTTT
clone size: once; V gene: TRBV18; D gene: TRBD1; J gene: TRBJ1-1; CDR3 protein: CASSVTGETEAFF; CDR3 DNA: TGTGCCAGCTCAGTCACAGGGGAGACTGAAGCTTTCTTT
clone size: .; V gene: TRBV19; D gene: .; J gene: TRBJ2-3; CDR3 protein: CASSNTDTQYF; CDR3 DNA: TGTGCCAGTAGCAATACAGATACGCAGTATTTT
clone size: .; V gene: TRBV19; D gene: .; J gene: TRBJ1-5; CDR3 protein: CASRGSRNQPQHF; CDR3 DNA: TGTGCCAGTAGGGGCAGCCGCAATCAGCCCCAGCATTTT
clone size: .; V gene: TRBV7-9; D gene: .; J gene: TRBJ2-1; CDR3 protein: CASSLIGTHNEQFF; CDR3 DNA: TGTGCCAGCAGCTTGATAGGGACTCACAATGAGCAGTTCTTC
clone size: .; V gene: TRBV18; D gene: .; J gene: TRBJ2-3; CDR3 protein: CASSSSGVPDTQYF; CDR3 DNA: TGTGCCAGCTCATCGTCGGGAGTCCCAGATACGCAGTATTTT
clone size: once; V gene: TRBV27; D gene: .; J gene: TRBJ1-4; CDR3 protein: CASSWGDKEKLFF; CDR3 DNA: TGTGCCAGCAGTTGGGGGGATAAAGAAAAACTGTTTTTT
clone size: .; V gene: TRBV28; D gene: .; J gene: TRBJ2-1; CDR3 protein: CASSPGYQGQFF; CDR3 DNA: TGTGCCAGCAGTCCAGGTTATCAGGGGCAGTTCTTC
clone size: .; V gene: TRBV6-5; D gene: TRBD1; J gene: TRBJ1-2; CDR3 protein: CASRETGGSYGYTF; CDR3 DNA: TGTGCCAGCAGGGAGACAGGGGGGAGCTATGGCTACACCTTC
clone size: .; V gene: TRBV12-3/TRBV12-4; D gene: .; J gene: TRBJ2-1; CDR3 protein: CASGGTWANEQFF; CDR3 DNA: TGTGCCAGCGGGGGGACGTGGGCCAATGAGCAGTTCTTC
clone size: .; V gene: TRBV5-1; D gene: TRBD2; J gene: TRBJ2-1; CDR3 protein: CASSFPGGSEQFF; CDR3 DNA: TGCGCCAGCAGCTTCCCCGGGGGGTCTGAGCAGTTCTTC
clone size: .; V gene: TRBV27; D gene: TRBD1; J gene: TRBJ1-1; CDR3 protein: CASSMQQGFYTEAFF; CDR3 DNA: TGTGCCAGCAGTATGCAACAGGGGTTTTACACTGAAGCTTTCTTT
clone size: .; V gene: TRBV6-6; D gene: .; J gene: TRBJ1-3; CDR3 protein: CASSYGRADSGNTIYF; CDR3 DNA: TGTGCCAGCAGTTACGGCAGGGCGGACTCTGGAAACACCATATATTTT